A single sample gave rise to the 32 T cell receptor beta chains below, sequenced in a study of chronic HIV infection and antiretroviral therapy. One entry per CDR3 protein, called by TCRdb with MiXCR from the 5' RACE reads. The sample yields roughly 39,000 distinct CDR3 sequences, 7% to 10% seen once. The specimen was peripheral blood. Receptor source: an adult who had HIV and had not received antiretroviral therapy, or was an uninfected healthy control (not recorded which).

This sequence joins TRBV28 and TRBJ1-2; TRBD1 aligns across 9 bases. This CDR3 has 16 residues. The junction had 12 bases not matched to a gene; V was cut back by 5 bases and J by 5 bases. Germline CDR1 is MDHEN and CDR2 is SYDVKM. The CDR3 sequence is CASSLLKGQGLYGYTF. The CDR3 DNA reads TGTGCCAGCAGTCTCCTCAAGGGACAGGGCTTATATGGCTACACCTTC.

The table lists this clonotype with many counts. The chain couples TRBV28 to TRBJ2-2; D might be TRBD2 (6 bases). The length of the CDR3 is 18 residues. V was trimmed by 5 bases and J by 4 bases, leaving 23 bases between them. Germline values: CDR1 MDHEN, CDR2 SYDVKM. This CDR3 reads CASSPGLAVPPITGELFF. In DNA form, the CDR3 reads TGTGCCAGCAGTCCGGGACTCGCCGTACCCCCCATCACCGGGGAGCTGTTTTTT.

This clonotype occurred a few times. The chain is built from TRBV7-2 and TRBJ2-3; D call uncertain. The germline V gene encodes CDR1 SGHTA and CDR2 FQGNSA. Between the trimmed V and J ends, which lost 5 bases and 10 bases, there was a span of 7 bases. The CDR3 runs to 10 residues. The CDR3 DNA reads TGTGCCAGCAGCGGTGCGGCGCAGTATTTT. It encodes CASSGAAQYF.

This clonotype was recorded a few times. This rearrangement joins TRBV10-3 to TRBJ1-1; D gene unclear. From germline, CDR1 is ENHRY and CDR2 SYGVKD. The CDR3 has 12 amino acids. The V and J ends lost 3 bases and 4 bases respectively, with 6 bases between them. The CDR3: CAISDMFTEAFF. CDR3 nucleotides: TGTGCCATCAGTGACATGTTCACTGAAGCTTTCTTT.

The V call is TRBV25-1, the J call TRBJ2-3; 8 bases agree with TRBD1. Germline V gives CDR1 MGHDK, CDR2 SYGVNS. The CDR3 totals 15 residues. The ends lost 3 bases at V and 7 bases at J; junction bases unmatched: 9. This chain's CDR3 is CASSEGGRGLNTQYF. The CDR3 nucleotides are TGTGCCAGCAGTGAGGGGGGCAGGGGGCTTAATACGCAGTATTTT.

In this sample, this clonotype turned up a few times. The rearrangement joins TRBV28 to TRBJ1-1; D gene uncertain. Trimming took off 2 bases at V and 4 bases at J, with 14 bases between the two ends. Germline assignment: CDR1 MDHEN and CDR2 SYDVKM. The CDR3 is 15 amino acids. CDR3 region: CASSLVSGAGTEAFF. CDR3 DNA: TGTGCCAGCAGTTTAGTGTCGGGAGCCGGCACTGAAGCTTTCTTT.

The rearrangement uses TRBV5-1 and TRBJ2-5, with D hard to call. The ends were cut back, 0 bases at V and 1 base at J, with 7 bases in the middle. This CDR3 is built from 14 residues. The germline gives CDR1 SGHRS, CDR2 YFSETQ. The CDR3 nucleotides read TGCGCCAGCAGCTTGGGTATCTCCCAAGAGACCCAGTACTTC. Its translation is CASSLGISQETQYF. Using reference TRBV5-1 and TRBJ2-5 for the parts outside the CDR3, the full variable domain is KAGVTQTPRYLIKTRGQQVTLSCSPISGHRSVSWYQQTPGQGLQFLFEYFSETQRNKGNFPGRFSGRQFSNSRSEMNVSTLELGDSALYLCASSLGISQETQYFGPGTRLLVL.

This clonotype appeared a few times. The chain uses TRBV28 and TRBJ2-7, with 8 positions matching TRBD1. The V segment lost 2 bases and the J segment 5 bases; nucleotides outside the gene matches: 8. The CDR3 contains 15 residues. From germline, CDR1 is MDHEN and CDR2 SYDVKM. DNA for the CDR3: TGTGCCAGCAGTTTACCGCAGGGGGCAATGAACGAGCAGTACTTC. Protein product: CASSLPQGAMNEQYF.

This clonotype was seen a handful of times. The chain couples TRBV12-3 or TRBV12-4 to TRBJ1-2; D not resolved. This CDR3 is built from 12 residues. V was shortened by 3 bases and J by 4 bases, with 6 bases between the two germline ends. The DNA of the CDR3 is TGTGCCAGCAGTTTCCAGCGCTATGGCTACACCTTC. Protein product: CASSFQRYGYTF.

This clonotype was recorded at least ten times. The chain joins TRBV14 to TRBJ1-5, with D unresolved. This CDR3 spans 15 amino acids. Trimming removed 0 bases from V and 6 bases from J, with 12 bases in between. The germline V gene has CDR1 SGHDN and CDR2 FVKESK. The CDR3 bases are TGTGCCAGCAGCCAAGAACCGAGAAGGTTTCAGCCCCAGCATTTT. As protein: CASSQEPRRFQPQHF.

The chain combines TRBV7-2 with TRBJ1-6, with D perhaps TRBD1 (5 bases). The V gene lost 4 bases and the J gene lost 3 bases, with 10 bases spanning the gap. Per germline, CDR1 SGHTA and CDR2 FQGNSA. The CDR3 runs 15 residues. The CDR3 region has the DNA TGTGCCAGCAGCTCGTACGACAGCTATAATTCACCCCTCCACTTT. It specifies CASSSYDSYNSPLHF.

There are many counts of this clonotype. This chain joins TRBV20-1 and TRBJ2-7, with 10 bases aligning to TRBD1. The V segment lost 5 bases and the J segment 5 bases; nucleotides outside the gene matches: 6. The CDR3 is 13 amino acids. Germline CDR1 reads DFQATT; CDR2 reads SNEGSKA (reference sequence). CDR3 in amino acids: CSAQAGTGDEQYF. CDR3 in DNA: TGCAGTGCTCAAGCCGGGACAGGGGACGAGCAGTACTTC.

A few counts support this clonotype. The V call is TRBV28, the J call TRBJ1-1; 9 bases fit TRBD1. The CDR3 loop spans 17 amino acids. CDR1 is MDHEN, CDR2 SYDVKM, per germline. V shed 6 bases, J shed 0 bases, and the junction held 11 bases outside the gene matches. The CDR3 sequence is CASSIYGTGSLNTEAFF. The CDR3 DNA reads TGTGCCAGCAGCATATATGGGACAGGGAGTTTGAACACTGAAGCTTTCTTT.

This clonotype turned up a few times. The CDR3 DNA reads TGTGCCAGCAGCTTAACGGTCGACGGGACTGAAGCTTTCTTT. This sequence encodes CASSLTVDGTEAFF. This chain joins TRBV11-2 and TRBJ1-1; unclear D gene. CDR1 SGHAT and CDR2 FQNNGV come from the germline V gene. V gave up 2 bases and J gave up 5 bases, with 12 bases separating them. The CDR3 runs to 14 residues.

This chain uses TRBV10-2 with TRBJ2-3, with D hard to call. Trimming left V 8 bases short and J 1 base short, with 1 base between. The CDR3 runs to 10 residues. CDR1 and CDR2 (germline): WSHSY, SAAADI. For the CDR3, the DNA is TGCGCCAGCGGCACAGATACGCAGTATTTT. Translated, it gives CASGTDTQYF.

This clonotype was found many times. This chain uses TRBV29-1 with TRBJ2-7; D gene uncertain. Germline CDR1 is SQVTM and CDR2 is ANQGSEA. The V and J ends lost 4 bases and 2 bases respectively, with 9 bases between them. This CDR3 is 12 amino acids long. CDR3 sequence (DNA): TGCAGCGTTGGGTACGGTCCCTACGAGCAGTACTTC. Translated: CSVGYGPYEQYF.

This sequence joins TRBV10-3 and TRBJ1-1; 8 bases map to TRBD1. CDR1 and CDR2 from the germline V gene are ENHRY and SYGVKD. J lost 0 bases, V lost 8 bases, and 8 bases had no gene match. The CDR3 runs 15 residues. CDR3 DNA sequence: TGTGCCATCGCAGGGGGCGCGGGGATGAACACTGAAGCTTTCTTT. Amino acids: CAIAGGAGMNTEAFF.

This clonotype was picked up many times. The V gene is TRBV2, the J gene TRBJ2-5; D assignment may be TRBD1 or TRBD2 (5 bases each). V gave up 6 bases and J gave up 2 bases, with 10 bases separating them. Germline CDR1 reads SNHLY; CDR2 reads FYNNEI. The CDR3 extends over 13 amino acids. As DNA, the CDR3 is TGTGCCAGCAGCTCCGGGACGCAAGAGACCCAGTACTTC. Translating gives CASSSGTQETQYF.

The chain is built from TRBV9 and TRBJ2-1; D is unclear. The V gene lost 0 bases and the J gene lost 6 bases, with 7 bases spanning the gap. Germline CDR1 SGDLS, CDR2 YYNGEE. The CDR3 sequence is 13 residues long. Written as DNA, the CDR3 is TGTGCCAGCAGCGTAGATGGTAGCAATGAGCAGTTCTTC. Residues: CASSVDGSNEQFF.

There are many counts of this clonotype. CDR3 protein: CSVAQGEPNTEAFF. CDR3 coding DNA: TGCAGCGTTGCTCAAGGGGAACCCAACACTGAAGCTTTCTTT. The chain joins TRBV29-1 to TRBJ1-1; weak D call: TRBD1 (5 bases). Trimming cost V 4 bases and J 2 bases, with 14 bases left between them. The CDR3 loop spans 14 amino acids. Germline lookup yields CDR1 SQVTM and CDR2 ANQGSEA.

This clonotype was seen at least ten times. This sequence joins TRBV25-1 and TRBJ2-3; no firm D call. Per the germline V gene, CDR1 is MGHDK and CDR2 is SYGVNS. The V gene lost 3 bases and the J gene lost 7 bases, with 8 bases spanning the gap. CDR3 size: 12 residues. The CDR3: CASSDGWYTQYF. The DNA for the CDR3 is TGTGCCAGCAGTGACGGATGGTATACGCAGTATTTT.

This clonotype appeared a few times. This chain links TRBV27 with TRBJ2-3; D ambiguous. Germline-derived CDR1 and CDR2 are MNHEY and SMNVEV (reference sequence). V was pared by 5 bases and J by 11 bases, with 17 bases between. CDR3 length equals 13 residues. The CDR3 sequence: CASSPGSTRQQYF. The CDR3 DNA reads as TGTGCCAGCAGTCCAGGATCGACCAGGCAGCAGTATTTT.

This clonotype was seen many times. The rearrangement links TRBV28 to TRBJ2-1, with TRBD1 matching over 10 bases. There are 15 residues in the CDR3. J was trimmed by 7 bases and V by 5 bases; bases with no gene match: 8. Germline CDR1 and CDR2: MDHEN and SYDVKM. CDR3 amino acids: CASSLPGQGRNEQFF. In DNA form, the CDR3 reads TGTGCCAGCAGTCTTCCGGGACAGGGGCGGAATGAGCAGTTCTTC.

The sample holds many counts of this clonotype. The chain employs TRBV4-2 and TRBJ2-1; 7 bases map to TRBD2. Germline loops: CDR1 LGHNA, CDR2 YNFKEQ. The CDR3 is 14 amino acids. Losses at the gene ends were 1 base for V and 9 bases for J; bases not matched to a gene: 6. The CDR3 DNA reads as TGTGCCAGCAGCCAAGCGCGGGAGTCCGTTGAGCAGTTCTTC. Protein product: CASSQARESVEQFF.

This clonotype was picked up a small number of times. This chain uses TRBV5-1 with TRBJ2-7; 8 bases are shared with TRBD2. The V gene end was trimmed by 4 bases and the J gene end by 6 bases; junction bases not matched to a gene: 9. Germline loops: CDR1 SGHRS, CDR2 YFSETQ. This CDR3 is 14 amino acids long. In DNA form, the CDR3 reads TGCGCCAGCAGCCTACCGGGACTAGGTCTCGAGCAGTACTTC. Its translation is CASSLPGLGLEQYF. The whole variable domain, remainder taken from reference TRBV5-1 and TRBJ2-7, is KAGVTQTPRYLIKTRGQQVTLSCSPISGHRSVSWYQQTPGQGLQFLFEYFSETQRNKGNFPGRFSGRQFSNSRSEMNVSTLELGDSALYLCASSLPGLGLEQYFGPGTRLTVT.

This clonotype was recorded many times. The rearrangement uses TRBV7-2 and TRBJ2-3; D remains ambiguous. Germline assignment: CDR1 SGHTA and CDR2 FQGNSA. V was shortened by 1 base and J by 3 bases, with 5 bases between the two germline ends. The CDR3 has 13 amino acids. The CDR3 here is CASSLGRTDTQYF. The CDR3, as DNA: TGTGCCAGCAGCTTAGGAAGGACAGATACGCAGTATTTT.

This clonotype was found many times. V and J are TRBV29-1 and TRBJ2-3, with 10 bases aligning to TRBD2. CDR1 and CDR2 from the germline V gene are SQVTM and ANQGSEA. J gave up 4 bases and V 6 bases, and 7 bases lay outside the gene matches. The CDR3 totals 14 residues. CDR3 protein: CSVALAGEADTQYF. The CDR3, as DNA: TGCAGCGTCGCGCTAGCGGGAGAGGCAGATACGCAGTATTTT.

For this clonotype: At one end, the junction sequence differs from germline, possibly due to a read error. The chain combines TRBV15 with TRBJ1-1, with TRBD1 as a possible D gene (6 bases). Germline assignment: CDR1 LNHNV and CDR2 YYDKDF (reference sequence). CDR3 length: 14 amino acids. CDR3: CATTYPNGGTETFF. In DNA form, the CDR3 reads TGTGCCACCACCTACCCCAATGGGGGCACTGAAACTTTCTTT.

In its sample, this clonotype was seen a few times. The gene calls are TRBV29-1 and TRBJ2-7; D is ambiguous. V lost 2 bases, J lost 4 bases, and 6 bases lay in between. Per the germline V gene, CDR1 is SQVTM and CDR2 is ANQGSEA. There are 11 residues in the CDR3. The CDR3 coding sequence is TGCAGCGTTGAATCAGGATACGAGCAGTACTTC. This translates into CSVESGYEQYF.

In its sample, this clonotype was seen many times. The chain employs TRBV30 and TRBJ1-1; D unresolved. V gave up 4 bases and J gave up 0 bases, with 15 bases separating them. CDR3 length: 15 amino acids. The germline CDR1 and CDR2 sequences are GTSNPN and SVGIG (reference sequence). The CDR3 sequence is CAWMSQEALNTEAFF. CDR3 nucleotides: TGTGCCTGGATGTCGCAGGAGGCGTTGAACACTGAAGCTTTCTTT.

This clonotype was counted a few times. CDR3 DNA sequence: TGCGCCAGCAGCGGCGGGACAAACCAGTACGAGCAGTACTTC. This sequence encodes CASSGGTNQYEQYF. This rearrangement joins TRBV5-1 to TRBJ2-7; D might be TRBD1 or TRBD2, each matching 6 bases. This CDR3 comprises 14 residues. CDR1 and CDR2 from the germline V gene are SGHRS and YFSETQ. Trimming stripped 4 bases from V and 4 bases from J, with 15 bases between.

This clonotype was seen only a few times. This chain uses TRBV28 with TRBJ1-3; D may be TRBD1 (5 bases). The germline CDR1 and CDR2 sequences are MDHEN and SYDVKM. The CDR3 runs to 16 residues. Trimming took 6 bases from V and 2 from J, leaving 17 bases between them. CDR3 nucleotide sequence: TGTGCCAGCAGCTCCGAGACAGATAAAGCTGGAAACACCATATATTTT. This gives the protein CASSSETDKAGNTIYF.